This section outlines one T cell receptor (beta chain) sequence together with its context. In its sample, this clonotype was seen a few times. It has no known antigen specificity. No base qualities exist here, and no much larger clone lies one base off it. The data derive from a study of T cells after yellow fever vaccination (dated by TCRdb to between 2017 and 2020). Study-level background: The SMART-Seq v4 Ultra Low Input RNA kit was used to prepare libraries from fractions with low cell numbers. To follow T-cell clones before and after primary and booster YFV17D yellow fever vaccination, bulk TCR alpha and beta repertoires were sequenced over time. The cohort comprised two healthy male donors, one aged 18 to 30 and one aged 30 to 40 years. Blood samples were taken at several timepoints before and after primary and secondary immunization, and bulk PBMC replicates and cell subsets were isolated.

Summary of the overall study and its limitations: Most clones expanded after primary vaccination (around 96% of CD4 and around 88% of CD8) were re-detected after the booster, suggesting that broad memory maintenance occurred. FACS-sorted repertoires could contain abundant contaminating clonotypes from the bulk population, so computational filtering was required. Only a couple of donors were included in the study, so the extent to which the findings can be generalized is limited. The secondary T-cell response was found to be weaker but faster than the primary response, with a peak reached on day 5 rather than on day 15. A small share of clonotypes occurred in both CD4 and CD8 compartments, likely arising from convergent recombination.

Data came from an Illumina NovaSeq 6000. TCR cDNA was synthesized by 5'RACE template switching, through which a universal primer site and unique molecular identifiers were introduced. cDNA synthesis was primed from both the TCR alpha and TCR beta constant segments. Libraries were amplified in two PCR steps, with sample barcodes and sequencing adapters added in the second step. Libraries were sequenced on Illumina HiSeq 2500 (2x100 bp) or NovaSeq (2x150 bp). The original methods were these. MIGEC was used to demultiplex reads and collapse the reads into UMI consensus sequences, and MiXCR was used for V(D)J alignment. Clonotypes responding to the vaccine were identified with edgeR on replicate PBMC samples, with the criteria of FDR below 0.01 and a log2 fold change above 5 up to day 15. Bulk clonotypes were assigned CD4 or CD8 identity according to which sequenced CD4 or CD8 repertoire held them at higher abundance. The public reads were run again by TCRdb, first through fastp at Q25 and then through MiXCR, and only productive beta chains were kept. Each entry is one CDR3 protein sequence, shown with its most common DNA and genes. The V and J calls were determined by TCRdb, not by the authors. The sample has some 320,000 distinct CDR3 sequences on record, approximately 4.3% of them singletons. The top ten clonotypes cover just under 20% of the sample.

According to the study, the label for this sample's treatment or condition signals: live attenuated yellow fever vaccine strain. At each blood-draw timepoint, two biological replicates of bulk PBMCs were obtained. PBMCs were isolated from peripheral blood using a standard Ficoll-Paque protocol. TriZol was used to extract RNA from bulk PBMCs, from CD4 and CD8 fractions, and from dextramer-positive and dextramer-negative fractions. This receptor was taken from a man younger than 30 who received the YFV17D yellow fever vaccine. The sample here was PBMCs, taken 15 days after the yellow fever booster vaccination.

Here the CDR3 is given as CASSLWTLGTEAFF. The DNA is TGTGCCAGCAGTTTATGGACTCTGGGCACTGAAGCTTTCTTT. This chain is built from TRBV28 and TRBJ1-1; the D gene is not confidently resolved. The CDR3 numbers 14 residues from cysteine through phenylalanine. The retained sequence is limited to the CDR3, 42 bases, with the frame set at the first base. The germline V gene yields MDHEN for CDR1 and SYDVKM for CDR2. A distance of 9 bases separates the germline ends of V and J, which lose 0 bases and 4 bases respectively.